Given below is one T cell receptor beta chain in context. Its target is not known. The record originates from a study of T-cell memory formation after mild COVID-19. Overall study: TCR clusters mostly belonged to single donors.

Broader study findings: Pre-infection memory contained some responding clones, which suggested that cross-reactive memory had joined.

Sample barcodes and UMIs were carried by the TCR alpha and TCR beta cDNA libraries that 5'RACE generated with constant-segment primers. TCRdb redid the calling of the 5' RACE reads with MiXCR, one entry per CDR3 protein. The sample lists 380,000 or so distinct CDR3 sequences, roughly an eighth occurring once. From germline, CDR1 is SEHNR and CDR2 FQNEAQ (reference sequence). The V segment lost 5 bases and the J segment 2 bases; nucleotides outside the gene matches: 9. CDR3 length: 17 residues. The origin of this receptor is a man aged 18 to 29 who had mild COVID-19 (a few samples of this study predate the infection). Cell type and time point are not known. Sequenced: PBMCs or a T cell subset sorted from them (not recorded which). The V and J genes are TRBV7-9 and TRBJ1-6; 7 bases align to TRBD1. The DNA for the CDR3 is TGTGCCAGCAGCCCAGACAGGGCTGGCGCCTATAATTCACCCCTCCACTTT. Translation gives CASSPDRAGAYNSPLHF.